There are a few counts of the clone carrying this T cell receptor (beta chain). With 60 Vbeta and 13 Jbeta primers, the PCR was carried out. The repertoire was sequenced with immunoSEQ multiplex PCR; TCRdb's copy has only in-frame clones and lacks some. The sample shows under 95,000 clones, 7.6% of them seen only once. The CDR3 has 18 residues. Germline CDR1 and CDR2: SNHLY and FYNNEI. Unmatched junction bases numbered 14, after V lost 6 bases and J lost 0 bases. The donors, nominally healthy at sampling, likely had unrecorded immune exposures. The sample comes from a study of cytomegalovirus exposure and HLA in healthy donors.

The source material was PBMCs. The V call is TRBV2, the J call TRBJ1-2, with TRBD1 matching over 9 bases. This sequence was found in a man aged 45-65 years in good health and CMV-seronegative. The CDR3 region is CASSDVVQGASANYGYTF. DNA of the CDR3: TGTGCCAGCAGCGACGTCGTACAGGGGGCGAGCGCTAACTATGGCTACACCTTC.